Here is one T cell receptor (beta chain) with its context. The antigen is not known. An end of the junction differs from the germline gene, which may be a read error. This specimen comes from a study of blood T cells in healthy people across ages. Study details: Template switching recovered approximately one barcoded beta molecule for every two T cells. Whole-study findings and limits: Per million T cells, TCR beta diversity dropped roughly linearly as age increased. The long-lived group displayed more naive CD4+ cells, plus higher diversity, than the aged donors did.

Per the germline V gene, CDR1 is LGHNA and CDR2 is YNFKEQ. CDR3 length: 13 residues. Healthy individuals of Caucasian origin from Russia, aged roughly 6 to 95, served as donors. The second PCR ran about 6 to 12 cycles with a sample-barcoded 5' primer and J-beta primers. TCRdb re-derived calls from the 5' RACE reads in MiXCR, one entry per CDR3 protein. The profile covers about 1 million distinct CDR3 sequences, with 45% appearing a single time and around 18% taken by the ten largest. Sequences were obtained from blood. This receptor was identified in a woman in her sixties in good health. The genes are TRBV4-2 and TRBJ2-1, with D perhaps given as TRBD1 or TRBD2 (5 bases each). The DNA for the CDR3 is TGTGCCAGCGGCCAAGAGGGGTACGTTGAGCAGTTCTTC. Translation gives CASGQEGYVEQFF.